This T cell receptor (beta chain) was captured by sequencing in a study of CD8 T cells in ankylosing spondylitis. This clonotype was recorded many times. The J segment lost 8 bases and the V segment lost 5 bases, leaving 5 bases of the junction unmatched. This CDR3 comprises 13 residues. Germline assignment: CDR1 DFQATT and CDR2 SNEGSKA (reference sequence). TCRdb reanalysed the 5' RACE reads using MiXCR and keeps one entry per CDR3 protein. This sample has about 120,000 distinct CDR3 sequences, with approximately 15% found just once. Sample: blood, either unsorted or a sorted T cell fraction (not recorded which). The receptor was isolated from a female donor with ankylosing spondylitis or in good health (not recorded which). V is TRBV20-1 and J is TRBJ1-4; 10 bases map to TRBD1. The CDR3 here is CSAGDRGREKLFF. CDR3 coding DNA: TGCAGTGCTGGGGACAGGGGACGCGAAAAACTGTTTTTT.